These 11 T cell receptor beta chains were sequenced from one sample in a study of T cell repertoires in cytomegalovirus infection. TCRdb recomputed calls from the reads with MiXCR, one row per CDR3 protein. Counted here are about 460,000 distinct CDR3 sequences, about 11% occurring once; the ten biggest clones make up around 9.6%. Sequencing was performed on PBMCs. Receptors were obtained from a human donor in good health (CMV status not recorded). Some clones in this sample may be carry-over from other donors' samples.

This clonotype was picked up many times. The V and J genes are TRBV12-3 or TRBV12-4 and TRBJ2-5, with D perhaps given as TRBD1 or TRBD2 (6 bases each). V was trimmed by 6 bases and J by 5 bases, leaving 16 bases between them. The CDR3 totals 14 residues. The chain's CDR3 is CASRGGTYAETQYF. The CDR3 bases are TGTGCCAGCAGAGGGGGGACCTACGCGGAGACCCAGTACTTC.

This clonotype was picked up many times. The V and J genes are TRBV5-5 and TRBJ2-7, with D hard to call. The CDR3 is 12 amino acids. Trimming cost V 3 bases and J 6 bases, with 10 bases left between them. CDR1 and CDR2 from the germline V gene are SGHKS and YYEKEE (reference sequence). The DNA of the CDR3 is TGTGCCAGCAGCTCCCACTGGGGCGAGCAGTACTTC. The encoded protein is CASSSHWGEQYF.

The chain is built from TRBV4-2 and TRBJ2-1, with 8 bases identical to TRBD2. This CDR3 is built from 14 residues. Trimming cost V 1 base and J 6 bases; bases outside gene matches: 2. Germline lookup yields CDR1 LGHNA and CDR2 YNFKEQ. The CDR3 DNA follows: TGTGCCAGCAGCCAAGGGGGACTAGTCAATGAGCAGTTCTTC. It yields the protein CASSQGGLVNEQFF.

The chain joins TRBV6-1 to TRBJ1-2, with D unclear. Per germline, CDR1 MNHNS and CDR2 SASEGT. This CDR3 is 12 amino acids long. Trimming took 2 bases from V and 4 from J, leaving 5 bases between them. The DNA for the CDR3 is TGTGCCAGCAGTGAAATTGGCTATGGCTACACCTTC. Translation gives CASSEIGYGYTF.

There are many counts of this clonotype. This sequence joins TRBV9 and TRBJ2-7; D may be TRBD2 (5 bases). With 1 base removed from V and 2 bases from J, the gap between germline ends came to 10 bases. Germline CDR1 reads SGDLS; CDR2 reads YYNGEE. The CDR3 spans 14 residues. The CDR3 spells CASSVSSGPYEQYF. CDR3 in DNA: TGTGCCAGCAGCGTATCCAGCGGACCCTACGAGCAGTACTTC.

V is TRBV5-1 and J is TRBJ1-4, with 11 bases identical to TRBD1. V was clipped by 5 bases and J by 8 bases; unmatched bases: 8. In germline, CDR1 is SGHRS, CDR2 YFSETQ. The CDR3 is 15 amino acids. CDR3 amino acids: CASSPGTGGQEKLFF. CDR3 DNA sequence: TGCGCCAGCAGTCCCGGGACAGGGGGACAGGAAAAACTGTTTTTT.

This clonotype has ten or more counts. This chain links TRBV6-4 with TRBJ1-5; 8 bases map to TRBD1. The V gene's germline CDR1 is MRHNA and CDR2 SNTAGT. V was pared by 0 bases and J by 3 bases, with 13 bases of the junction left unmatched. The CDR3 consists of 19 residues. The CDR3, as DNA: TGTGCCAGCAGTGACTCGCCTAACCGGGACAGGACGCCCAATCAGCCCCAGCATTTT. This codes for CASSDSPNRDRTPNQPQHF.

This clonotype has ten or more counts. The V gene is TRBV20-1, the J gene TRBJ2-1; D perhaps matches TRBD2 (6 bases). The CDR3 totals 15 residues. The germline V gene encodes CDR1 DFQATT and CDR2 SNEGSKA (reference sequence). V shed 5 bases and J shed 2 bases, with 16 bases lying between them. DNA for the CDR3: TGCAGTGCTCCGAACCGGGACTTTACCTACAATGAGCAGTTCTTC. This sequence encodes CSAPNRDFTYNEQFF.

The table lists this clonotype with many counts. The chain links TRBV7-6 to TRBJ2-1, with 9 bases fitting TRBD2. The ends lost 1 base at V and 9 bases at J; junction bases unmatched: 7. The germline gives CDR1 SGHVS, CDR2 FNYEAQ. The CDR3 covers 15 residues. The CDR3 loop reads CASSLVRGGPGEQFF. For the CDR3, the DNA is TGTGCCAGCAGCTTAGTGCGGGGGGGCCCAGGTGAGCAGTTCTTC.

The sample holds many counts of this clonotype. This chain joins TRBV28 and TRBJ1-5; 8 bases fit TRBD1. Germline V lookup: CDR1 MDHEN, CDR2 SYDVKM. V lost 7 bases and J lost 6; bases outside the gene matches: 5. The CDR3 loop spans 13 amino acids. CDR3 residues: CASTGQGSQPQHF. The CDR3 DNA reads TGTGCCAGCACTGGACAGGGCAGTCAGCCCCAGCATTTT.

The V gene is TRBV27, the J gene TRBJ1-1; 10 bases align to TRBD1. The CDR3 loop spans 16 amino acids. Germline values: CDR1 MNHEY, CDR2 SMNVEV (reference sequence). The junction had 7 bases not matched to a gene; V was cut back by 5 bases and J by 1 base. The CDR3 protein is CASSPGTGEWNTEAFF. The CDR3 nucleotides read TGTGCCAGCAGTCCCGGGACAGGGGAGTGGAACACTGAAGCTTTCTTT.